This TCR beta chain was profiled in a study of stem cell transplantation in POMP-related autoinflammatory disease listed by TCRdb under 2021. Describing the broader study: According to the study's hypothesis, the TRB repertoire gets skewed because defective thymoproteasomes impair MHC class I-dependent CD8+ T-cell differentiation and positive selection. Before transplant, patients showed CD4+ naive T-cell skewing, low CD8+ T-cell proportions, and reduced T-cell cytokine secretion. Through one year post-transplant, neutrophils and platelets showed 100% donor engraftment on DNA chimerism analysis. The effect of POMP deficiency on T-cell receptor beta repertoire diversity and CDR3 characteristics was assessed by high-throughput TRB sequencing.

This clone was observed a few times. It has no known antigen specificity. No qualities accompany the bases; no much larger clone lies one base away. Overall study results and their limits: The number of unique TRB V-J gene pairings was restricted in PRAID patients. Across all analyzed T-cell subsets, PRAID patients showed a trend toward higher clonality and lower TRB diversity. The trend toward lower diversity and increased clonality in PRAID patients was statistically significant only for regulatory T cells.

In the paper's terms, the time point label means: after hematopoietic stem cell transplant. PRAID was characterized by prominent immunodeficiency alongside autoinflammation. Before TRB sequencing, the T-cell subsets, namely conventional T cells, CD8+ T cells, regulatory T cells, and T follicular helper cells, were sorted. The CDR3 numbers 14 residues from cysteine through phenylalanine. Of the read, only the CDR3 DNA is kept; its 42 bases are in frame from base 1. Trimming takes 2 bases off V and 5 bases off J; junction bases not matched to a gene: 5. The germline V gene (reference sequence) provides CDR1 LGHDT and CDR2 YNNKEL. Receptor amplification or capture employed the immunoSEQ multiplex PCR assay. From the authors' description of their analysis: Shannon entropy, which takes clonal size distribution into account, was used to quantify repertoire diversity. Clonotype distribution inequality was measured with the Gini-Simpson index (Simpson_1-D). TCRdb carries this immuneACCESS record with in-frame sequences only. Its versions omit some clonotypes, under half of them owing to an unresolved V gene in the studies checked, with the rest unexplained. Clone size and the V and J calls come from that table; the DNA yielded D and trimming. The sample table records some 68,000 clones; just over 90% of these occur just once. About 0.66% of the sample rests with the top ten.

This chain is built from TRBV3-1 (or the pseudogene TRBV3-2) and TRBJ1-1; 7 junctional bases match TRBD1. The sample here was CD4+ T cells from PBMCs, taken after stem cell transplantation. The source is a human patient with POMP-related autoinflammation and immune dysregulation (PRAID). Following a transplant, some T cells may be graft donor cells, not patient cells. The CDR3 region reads CASSQPTGKTEAFF. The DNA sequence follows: TGTGCCAGCAGCCAACCGACAGGGAAAACTGAAGCTTTCTTT.